The 5 T cell receptor beta chains listed next were all sequenced from one sample in a study of early T cells in non-severe SARS-CoV-2 infection. Each CDR3 protein is one row after TCRdb ran MiXCR on the 5' RACE reads. The data show some 80,000 distinct CDR3 sequences, about 12% seen once. Sequenced material: whole blood. Every receptor here comes from an adult who was a healthcare worker with PCR-confirmed SARS-CoV-2 infection or an uninfected control (not recorded which).

This clonotype was seen more than once but under ten times. The V gene is TRBV6-1, the J gene TRBJ2-5; 12 bases line up with TRBD2. This CDR3 has 18 amino acids. CDR1 MNHNS and CDR2 SASEGT come from the germline V gene. V shed 7 bases and J 5 bases; nucleotides not matched to a gene: 17. The CDR3: CASNLQARLAGVDETQYF. CDR3 bases: TGTGCCAGCAATTTGCAGGCCAGACTAGCGGGAGTTGATGAGACCCAGTACTTC.

Only a few counts were recorded for this clonotype. The chain has TRBV30 and TRBJ2-4; 8 bases are a match to TRBD2. The junction had 9 bases not matched to a gene; V was cut back by 2 bases and J by 9 bases. This CDR3 region has 14 residues. Germline CDR1 reads GTSNPN; CDR2 reads SVGIG (reference sequence). CDR3 nucleotide sequence: TGTGCCTGGAGTCCCACTAGCGGAGGGGGCATTCAGTACTTC. This sequence encodes CAWSPTSGGGIQYF.

V is TRBV5-1 and J is TRBJ2-3; a possible D gene is TRBD2 (6 bases). V was pared by 3 bases and J by 2 bases, with 13 bases between. Germline CDR1 reads SGHRS; CDR2 reads YFSETQ. The CDR3 is 15 residues long. The CDR3 reads CASSSLATATDTQYF. The CDR3 bases are TGCGCCAGCAGCTCTCTAGCGACCGCCACAGATACGCAGTATTTT. Drawing the rest from reference TRBV5-1 and TRBJ2-3, the complete variable domain is KAGVTQTPRYLIKTRGQQVTLSCSPISGHRSVSWYQQTPGQGLQFLFEYFSETQRNKGNFPGRFSGRQFSNSRSEMNVSTLELGDSALYLCASSSLATATDTQYFGPGTRLTVL.

This clonotype was recorded a few times. J is TRBJ1-2 and V is TRBV7-8; the D is unclear. The CDR3 loop spans 14 amino acids. Trimming took off 1 base at V and 2 bases at J, with 8 bases between the two ends. CDR1 and CDR2 from the germline V gene are SGHVS and FQNEAQ. The CDR3 nucleotides read TGTGCCAGCAGCTTAGAAGGCGGGAACTATGGCTACACCTTC. Translating gives CASSLEGGNYGYTF.

The chain joins TRBV7-2 to TRBJ2-2; D not certain. V was pared by 3 bases and J by 6 bases, with 8 bases between. CDR1 is SGHTA, CDR2 FQGNSA, per germline. This CDR3 is built from 13 residues. CDR3 sequence reads: CASSFWRSGELFF. The CDR3 DNA sequence: TGTGCCAGCAGCTTTTGGCGGTCCGGGGAGCTGTTTTTT.